One and the same sample provided the 10 T cell receptor beta chains below, sequenced in a study of blood T cells in healthy people across ages. A second PCR, run for about 7 to 11 cycles, used a sample-barcoded 5' primer plus a J-beta primer mix. TCRdb fed the 5' RACE reads into MiXCR, producing one record per CDR3 protein. The sample gives roughly 1.4 million distinct CDR3 sequences, 55% to 75% of which show up once; approximately 7% is in the top ten. The sequencing input was blood. These receptors all stem from a man younger than 30 in good health.

The rearrangement uses TRBV4-1 and TRBJ1-5; D not certain. CDR3 size: 15 residues. V lost 1 base and J lost 7, with 14 bases in between. The germline gives CDR1 MGHRA, CDR2 YSYEKL. The CDR3 here is CASSQGGGFVQPQHF. DNA of the CDR3: TGCGCCAGCAGCCAAGGGGGAGGGTTTGTCCAGCCCCAGCATTTT.

V and J are TRBV6-2 or TRBV6-3 and TRBJ2-3, with 7 positions matching TRBD2. The CDR3 is 16 amino acids. Trimming removed 6 bases from V and 0 bases from J; junction bases left unmatched: 9. Germline V gene data show CDR1 as MNHEY and CDR2 as SVGEGT. Here the CDR3 DNA reads TGTGCCAGCAGATCCGTTAGCGGGCTAAGCACAGATACGCAGTATTTT. Protein: CASRSVSGLSTDTQYF.

CDR3 loop: CSVEETGLAKNIQYF. CDR3 coding DNA: TGCAGCGTTGAAGAGACAGGTCTAGCCAAAAACATTCAGTACTTC. This chain links TRBV29-1 with TRBJ2-4; TRBD1 is a possible D gene (6 bases). Germline CDR1 is SQVTM and CDR2 is ANQGSEA. V was clipped by 0 bases and J by 0 bases, with 9 bases between them. The CDR3 has 15 amino acids.

This clonotype is a singleton in its sample. V is TRBV14 and J is TRBJ1-5, with 8 bases that match TRBD1. The CDR3 loop spans 13 amino acids. J gave up 11 bases and V 1 base, and 4 bases lay outside the gene matches. Germline assignment: CDR1 SGHDN and CDR2 FVKESK. The CDR3 DNA reads as TGTGCCAGCAGCCAAGGACAGGGGTTGGCCCAGCATTTT. It codes for CASSQGQGLAQHF.

This clonotype was observed a few times. The rearrangement joins TRBV13 to TRBJ2-3, with D perhaps matching TRBD1 (5 bases). The V gene's germline CDR1 is PRHDT and CDR2 FYEKMQ (reference sequence). This CDR3 is built from 15 residues. The germline V and J ends were trimmed by 5 bases and 0 bases, with 12 bases remaining between them. CDR3 loop: CASSLVDSSTDTQYF. The DNA for the CDR3 is TGTGCCAGCAGCCTAGTCGACAGTAGCACAGATACGCAGTATTTT.

The chain recombines TRBV11-2 with TRBJ2-3, with TRBD2 identical over 9 bases. The V gene end was trimmed by 2 bases and the J gene end by 4 bases; junction bases not matched to a gene: 10. The CDR3 has 17 residues. Germline values: CDR1 SGHAT, CDR2 FQNNGV. CDR3 residues: CASSLMGGRAEADTQYF. The CDR3, as DNA: TGTGCCAGCAGCTTAATGGGCGGGAGGGCCGAGGCAGATACGCAGTATTTT.

This clonotype has just a few counts. The chain couples TRBV27 to TRBJ1-6, with D possibly being TRBD1 (6 bases). Looked up from germline, CDR1 is MNHEY and CDR2 is SMNVEV (reference sequence). Trimming stripped 5 bases from V and 8 bases from J, with 10 bases between. The CDR3 spans 13 residues. CDR3 nucleotide sequence: TGTGCCAGCAGTAACGGACAGTATTCACCCCTCCACTTT. Translating it yields CASSNGQYSPLHF.

The chain employs TRBV4-3 and TRBJ2-2, with D hard to call. The CDR3 is 13 amino acids. The V and J ends lost 4 bases and 3 bases respectively, with 6 bases between them. The V gene's germline CDR1 is LGHNA and CDR2 YSLEER. The CDR3 reads CASSPQYTGELFF. The CDR3 coding sequence is TGCGCCAGCAGCCCACAGTACACCGGGGAGCTGTTTTTT.

The J gene is TRBJ2-7, the V gene TRBV3-1, with D possibly called TRBD1 or TRBD2 (5 bases each). Per the germline V gene, CDR1 is LGHDT and CDR2 is YNNKEL (reference sequence). The CDR3 runs to 12 residues. The V gene lost 4 bases and the J gene lost 7 bases, with 11 bases spanning the gap. The CDR3 nucleotides are TGTGCCAGCAGCCCCGGGGACCTGGAGCAGTACTTC. Translated: CASSPGDLEQYF.

The V and J genes are TRBV13 and TRBJ2-7; 7 nucleotides match TRBD2. The DNA end is more similar to TRBJ2-5, so the J call may be wrong. CDR3 length equals 16 residues. Germline assignment: CDR1 PRHDT and CDR2 FYEKMQ (reference sequence). The chain's CDR3 is CASSPTGLAAKETQYF. In nucleotides, the CDR3 is TGTGCCAGCAGCCCGACGGGGCTAGCGGCAAAAGAGACCCAGTACTTC.